The 29 T cell receptor beta chains reported below all come from one sample, sequenced in a study of blood T cell repertoires in COVID-19. Sequencing was performed with immunoSEQ multiplex PCR; in TCRdb, only in-frame clones are kept and a portion is missing. This table has approximately 34,000 clones, around 87% appearing once. The specimen sequenced was peripheral blood. The source is a man in his sixties with active COVID-19.

This sequence joins TRBV19 and TRBJ1-6; D is perhaps TRBD1 (5 bases). The germline V gene has CDR1 LNHDA and CDR2 SQIVND (reference sequence). The CDR3 is 13 amino acids. V was pared by 2 bases and J by 6 bases, with 5 bases between. DNA of the CDR3: TGTGCCAGTAGTATAAGGGGTAATTCACCCCTCCACTTT. Encoded protein: CASSIRGNSPLHF.

J is TRBJ2-3 and V is TRBV5-1; TRBD1 agrees at 8 bases. The V segment lost 0 bases and the J segment 0 bases; nucleotides outside the gene matches: 3. CDR1 SGHRS and CDR2 YFSETQ come from the germline V gene. CDR3 length equals 16 residues. The DNA for the CDR3 is TGCGCCAGCAGCTTGGAGGGACAGGAGAGCACAGATACGCAGTATTTT. This encodes CASSLEGQESTDTQYF.

The rearrangement joins TRBV4-2 to TRBJ2-5; TRBD2 aligns across 9 bases. Germline V CDR1 and CDR2: LGHNA, YNFKEQ. The CDR3 is 14 amino acids. With 1 base clipped from V and 5 bases from J, the junction kept 2 bases outside the gene matches. Here the CDR3 DNA reads TGTGCCAGCAGCCAAGGACTAGCGGTCGAGACCCAGTACTTC. It specifies CASSQGLAVETQYF.

This clone has a handful of counts. The rearrangement links TRBV30 to TRBJ1-5, with a weak D call TRBD1 (5 bases). The CDR3 length is 14 residues. Trimming stripped 5 bases from V and 6 bases from J, with 17 bases between. The germline V gene has CDR1 GTSNPN and CDR2 SVGIG (reference sequence). CDR3 in DNA: TGTGCCTGGTCTCTGGGAGGGGCGGGTCAGCCCCAGCATTTT. It codes for CAWSLGGAGQPQHF.

The chain has TRBV30 and TRBJ2-2; no clear D gene. Between the trimmed V and J ends, which lost 4 bases and 1 base, there was a span of 10 bases. The CDR3 has 14 amino acids. Germline CDR1 GTSNPN, CDR2 SVGIG (reference sequence). The CDR3 loop is CAWNPGLNTGELFF. As DNA, the CDR3 is TGTGCCTGGAATCCGGGTCTGAACACCGGGGAGCTGTTTTTT.

Points on this clone: The junction and the germline gene differ at one end; a read error may be behind it. The chain combines TRBV7-2 with TRBJ1-6; possible D gene TRBD1, 5 bases. Per the germline V gene, CDR1 is SGHTA and CDR2 is FQGNSA. CDR3 length: 15 residues. CDR3 nucleotide sequence: TGTGCCAGCAGCTTAGGAGCAGGGCATAATCCACCCCTCCACTTT. It specifies CASSLGAGHNPPLHF.

The chain links TRBV7-3 to TRBJ2-5, with 8 bases lining up with TRBD2. The CDR3 covers 13 residues. V trimming: 2 bases; J trimming: 5 bases; junction bases outside the gene matches: 1. CDR1 is SGHTA, CDR2 FQGTGA, per germline. The CDR3 DNA reads as TGTGCCAGCAGCTTATCTAGCGGGGAGACCCAGTACTTC. Translation gives CASSLSSGETQYF.

The table lists this clone with a few counts. V and J are TRBV4-1 and TRBJ1-6, with D hard to call. Germline V gene data show CDR1 as MGHRA and CDR2 as YSYEKL. The CDR3 is 17 residues long. The V end lost 4 bases, the J end lost 3 bases, and 16 bases lay between the germline ends. In DNA form, the CDR3 reads TGCGCCAGCAGCCCAATGACATTAAAGGACTATAATTCACCCCTCCACTTT. This codes for CASSPMTLKDYNSPLHF.

J is TRBJ1-6 and V is TRBV5-6, with a tentative D call TRBD1 (5 bases). CDR1 is SGHDT and CDR2 is YYEEEE in the germline V gene. The V gene lost 4 bases and the J gene lost 14 bases, with 13 bases spanning the gap. CDR3 length: 12 residues. CDR3 DNA: TGTGCCAGCAGCACCAGCGGGGGGGCCCTCCACTTT. Residues: CASSTSGGALHF.

The chain recombines TRBV6-2 or TRBV6-3 with TRBJ2-7; 9 bases match TRBD2. The ends lost 5 bases at V and 2 bases at J; junction bases unmatched: 7. Germline V CDR1 and CDR2: MNHEY, SVGEGT. The CDR3 sequence is 15 residues long. The CDR3 here is CASSTGLASTYEQYF. CDR3 nucleotides: TGTGCCAGCAGTACGGGACTAGCCTCAACCTACGAGCAGTACTTC.

The rearrangement links TRBV11-2 to TRBJ1-1, with D possibly being TRBD1 (5 bases). The V gene's germline CDR1 is SGHAT and CDR2 FQNNGV. The length of the CDR3 is 13 residues. V lost 5 bases and J lost 1, with 8 bases in between. CDR3 nucleotide sequence: TGTGCCAGCAGCCGCGACAGGAACACTGAAGCTTTCTTT. The encoded protein is CASSRDRNTEAFF.

The chain carries TRBV2 and TRBJ2-7; D possibly corresponds to TRBD2 (5 bases). The CDR3 has 11 residues. V lost 5 bases and J 3 bases, leaving 5 bases between the germline ends. Germline V gene sequence: CDR1 SNHLY, CDR2 FYNNEI. CDR3 nucleotide sequence: TGTGCCAGCAGTCGGGGCTACGAGCAGTACTTC. Protein: CASSRGYEQYF.

The rearrangement links TRBV10-3 to TRBJ1-1; no definite D call. The CDR3 contains 18 residues. V lost 0 bases and J 1 base, leaving 18 bases between the germline ends. Germline V gene lookup returns CDR1 ENHRY and CDR2 SYGVKD. The CDR3 loop is CAISESPGRASQNTEAFF. CDR3 bases: TGTGCCATCAGTGAGTCGCCGGGGAGGGCCTCGCAGAACACTGAAGCTTTCTTT.

The table lists this clone with a few counts. The V call is TRBV4-1, the J call TRBJ1-5; no clear D gene. V lost 3 bases and J lost 4, with 13 bases in between. From germline, CDR1 is MGHRA and CDR2 YSYEKL. The CDR3 consists of 15 residues. The CDR3 here is CASSQNAGRNQPQHF. The CDR3, as DNA: TGCGCCAGCAGCCAGAATGCGGGCAGAAATCAGCCCCAGCATTTT.

The chain carries TRBV5-5 and TRBJ1-4; D remains ambiguous. CDR1 is SGHKS, CDR2 YYEKEE, per germline (reference sequence). The CDR3 covers 13 residues. The germline V and J ends were trimmed by 4 bases and 4 bases, with 8 bases remaining between them. The CDR3 region has the DNA TGTGCCAGCAGCGGTGCAGATAATGAAAAACTGTTTTTT. This sequence encodes CASSGADNEKLFF.

The chain recombines TRBV5-1 with TRBJ2-5; 9 bases map to TRBD1. The ends lost 0 bases at V and 1 base at J; junction bases unmatched: 4. The length of the CDR3 is 16 residues. Germline CDR1 and CDR2: SGHRS and YFSETQ. CDR3 amino acids: CASSLVQGARQETQYF. DNA of the CDR3: TGCGCCAGCAGCTTGGTACAGGGGGCCCGCCAAGAGACCCAGTACTTC.

V usage is TRBV12-3 or TRBV12-4 and J usage is TRBJ2-7, with D unclear. CDR3 length equals 12 residues. V lost 6 bases to trimming and J lost 5 bases, with 11 bases between them. This chain's CDR3 is CASSRGQNEQYF. The CDR3, as DNA: TGTGCCAGCAGCCGCGGTCAGAACGAGCAGTACTTC.

J is TRBJ1-1 and V is TRBV7-8; D not certain. In germline, CDR1 is SGHVS, CDR2 FQNEAQ. V lost 2 bases, J lost 4 bases, and 8 bases lay in between. The CDR3 length is 13 residues. CDR3 region: CASSLSTGTEAFF. The CDR3 DNA follows: TGTGCCAGCAGCTTATCGACTGGCACTGAAGCTTTCTTT.

The chain employs TRBV4-3 and TRBJ2-7; D possibly corresponds to TRBD2 (6 bases). Germline V gives CDR1 LGHNA, CDR2 YSLEER. V lost 0 bases, J lost 5 bases, and 17 bases lay in between. The CDR3 contains 16 residues. The CDR3 sequence: CASSQDLRRGTHEQYF. The CDR3 coding sequence is TGCGCCAGCAGCCAAGATCTGCGGAGGGGCACCCACGAGCAGTACTTC.

The V gene is TRBV10-3, the J gene TRBJ1-1; D uncertain. Germline lookup yields CDR1 ENHRY and CDR2 SYGVKD. There are 13 residues in the CDR3. The V end lost 8 bases, the J end lost 0 bases, and 10 bases lay between the germline ends. Here the CDR3 reads CAIGGGLNTEAFF. Written as DNA, the CDR3 is TGTGCCATCGGTGGAGGCTTGAACACTGAAGCTTTCTTT.

The chain recombines TRBV6-5 with TRBJ1-2; TRBD1 might be the D (6 bases). Deletions cut 6 bases from V and 7 bases from J, with 15 bases between. CDR3 length: 13 residues. CDR1 MNHEY and CDR2 SVGAGI come from the germline V gene. The chain's CDR3 is CASRNRVGGGYTF. The CDR3 bases are TGTGCCAGCAGAAACAGGGTTGGTGGTGGCTACACCTTC.

This sequence joins TRBV27 and TRBJ2-1; 8 bases line up with TRBD2. CDR3 length equals 17 residues. The trim removed 8 bases at V and 4 bases at J, leaving 16 bases unmatched. The germline V gene has CDR1 MNHEY and CDR2 SMNVEV (reference sequence). The DNA of the CDR3 is TGTGCCAGCGGGCACGATCTAGCGGGCCCTTCATACAATGAGCAGTTCTTC. It codes for CASGHDLAGPSYNEQFF.

The sample holds a few counts of this clone. The chain links TRBV5-6 to TRBJ1-3; D is unresolved. This CDR3 is built from 16 residues. Trimming removed 0 bases from V and 8 bases from J, with 18 bases in between. CDR1 and CDR2 from the germline V gene are SGHDT and YYEEEE. In DNA form, the CDR3 reads TGTGCCAGCAGCTTGGTACAGTCCCTCAGCGGGGACACCATATATTTT. It specifies CASSLVQSLSGDTIYF.

The rearrangement links TRBV6-2 or TRBV6-3 to TRBJ2-1, with D possibly TRBD2 on 6 matching bases. V was shortened by 2 bases and J by 3 bases, with 14 bases between the two germline ends. Germline CDR1 is MNHEY and CDR2 is SVGEGT. CDR3 length: 16 residues. The CDR3 nucleotides are TGTGCCAGCAGTTACGGTAGCGGAACTTTCTACAATGAGCAGTTCTTC. Protein sequence: CASSYGSGTFYNEQFF.

This clone appeared a single time. Germline and junction disagree at one end, which may indicate a read error. The V and J genes are TRBV7-6 and TRBJ2-6; 7 nucleotides align to TRBD1. Germline V gene sequence: CDR1 SGHVS, CDR2 FNYEAQ. The CDR3 sequence is 15 residues long. CDR3 loop: CASSLGQGGSNVLTF. The CDR3 DNA reads TGTGCCAGCAGCTTAGGACAGGGTGGGTCCAACGTCCTGACTTTC.

This chain uses TRBV24-1 with TRBJ1-6; unclear D gene. From germline, CDR1 is KGHDR and CDR2 SFDVKD. The CDR3 has 15 residues. Deletions cut 0 bases from V and 7 bases from J, with 9 bases between. This chain's CDR3 is CATSDLTPRNSPLHF. The CDR3 nucleotides read TGTGCCACCAGTGATTTGACCCCGCGGAATTCACCCCTCCACTTT.

The chain carries TRBV7-8 and TRBJ1-5; D is unresolved. The V end was cut by 7 bases, the J end by 5 bases, with 18 bases between. Germline CDR1 and CDR2: SGHVS and FQNEAQ. The CDR3 has 15 residues. The CDR3 is CASNLLAGSYQPQHF. CDR3 DNA sequence: TGTGCCAGCAACCTATTAGCCGGGAGCTATCAGCCCCAGCATTTT.

The rearrangement uses TRBV11-2 and TRBJ2-7; maybe TRBD2 (5 bases). The CDR3 sequence is 15 residues long. Germline V gene lookup returns CDR1 SGHAT and CDR2 FQNNGV. V lost 0 bases and J 6 bases, leaving 15 bases between the germline ends. CDR3 bases: TGTGCCAGCAGCTTAGACTCGGGGTTATCCCTCGAGCAGTACTTC. Translating it yields CASSLDSGLSLEQYF.

The V call is TRBV5-1, the J call TRBJ2-2; 9 bases line up with TRBD1. After removal of 7 bases from V and 5 bases from J, the junction contained 9 bases not matched to a gene. Per the germline V gene, CDR1 is SGHRS and CDR2 is YFSETQ. The CDR3 has 15 amino acids. The CDR3 reads CASGKGTGMTGELFF. CDR3 sequence (DNA): TGCGCCAGCGGAAAAGGGACAGGGATGACCGGGGAGCTGTTTTTT. Full variable domain (remainder filled in from reference TRBV5-1 and TRBJ2-2): KAGVTQTPRYLIKTRGQQVTLSCSPISGHRSVSWYQQTPGQGLQFLFEYFSETQRNKGNFPGRFSGRQFSNSRSEMNVSTLELGDSALYLCASGKGTGMTGELFFGEGSRLTVL.